This T cell receptor (beta chain) was recovered during a study of technical replicates of blood from a handful of donors. The method was immunoSEQ multiplex PCR; TCRdb's version includes in-frame clones alone and lacks a portion of them. The table includes some 70,000 clones, about 97% detected once. This receptor was taken from a human donor in good health. Sequencing used T cells isolated from PBMCs.

The CDR3 protein is CASSPYGTSIRETQYF. The CDR3 region has the DNA TGTGCCAGCTCACCATATGGGACTAGCATCAGAGAGACCCAGTACTTC. The chain employs TRBV18 and TRBJ2-5; 9 positions agree with TRBD2. The V and J ends lost 2 bases and 4 bases, in that order; junction bases with no gene match: 8. The CDR3 consists of 16 residues. The germline gives CDR1 KGHSH, CDR2 LQKENI.